This TCR beta chain was captured in a study of T cell responses to AZD1222 COVID-19 vaccine. Study results and caveats: At baseline, just a handful of AZD1222 recipients tested seropositive. Scientists sampled the repertoires only once the peak T cell response had passed. Recipients of two AZD1222 doses showed rising Spike-specific TCR breadth and depth.

CDR3 length equals 14 residues. Sequencing used immunoSEQ multiplex PCR; TCRdb keeps in-frame clones, though not all of them. The sample shows tens of thousands of clones, around 86% of them seen only once. On this clone: Its antigen is unidentified.

This sequence joins TRBV21-1 and TRBJ2-1; TRBD2 reflects the table's D call only, with no check against the DNA. TRBV21-1 is a pseudogene. Sample: peripheral blood, taken on day 0 of AZD1222 vaccination. The sequence was collected from an adult in good health. The CDR3 DNA is TGTGCCAGCAGCCTAGCTGTCCACTACAATGAGCAGTTCTTC. Its protein product is CASSLAVHYNEQFF.